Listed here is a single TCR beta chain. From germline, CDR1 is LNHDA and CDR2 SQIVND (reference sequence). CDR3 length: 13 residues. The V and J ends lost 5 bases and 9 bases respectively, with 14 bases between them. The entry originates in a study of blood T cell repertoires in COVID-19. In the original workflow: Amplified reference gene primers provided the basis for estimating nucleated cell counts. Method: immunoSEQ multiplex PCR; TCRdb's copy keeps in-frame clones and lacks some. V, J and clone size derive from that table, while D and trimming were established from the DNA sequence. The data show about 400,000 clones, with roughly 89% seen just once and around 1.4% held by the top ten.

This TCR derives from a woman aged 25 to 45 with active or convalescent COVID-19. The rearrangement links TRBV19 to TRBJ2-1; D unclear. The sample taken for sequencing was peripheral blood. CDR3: CASSARSATEQFF. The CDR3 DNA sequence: TGTGCCAGTAGTGCCCGCTCAGCGACTGAGCAGTTCTTC.